The 26 T cell receptor beta chains presented below share a single source sample, sequenced in a study of T cell responses to AZD1222 COVID-19 vaccine. Sequencing used immunoSEQ multiplex PCR; TCRdb keeps in-frame clones, though not all of them. The profile covers under 130,000 clones, with approximately 96% appearing a single time and 2% to 2.5% taken by the ten largest. The input for sequencing was peripheral blood, taken on day 0 of AZD1222 vaccination. These receptors were obtained from an adult in good health.

V usage is TRBV3-1 (or the pseudogene TRBV3-2) and J usage is TRBJ1-4; no definite D call. The CDR3 has 15 amino acids. Trimming removed 3 bases from V and 3 bases from J, with 11 bases in between. The germline V gene encodes CDR1 LGHDT and CDR2 YNNKEL (reference sequence). Here the CDR3 DNA reads TGTGCCAGCAGCCAGTGGGTTCCGGCTAATGAAAAACTGTTTTTT. This sequence encodes CASSQWVPANEKLFF.

The chain recombines TRBV5-5 with TRBJ2-1; D gene uncertain. Per germline, CDR1 SGHKS and CDR2 YYEKEE (reference sequence). The CDR3 runs 14 residues. Trimming stripped 2 bases from V and 0 bases from J, with 6 bases between. CDR3 nucleotides: TGTGCCAGCAGCTTTAGAGGCTCCTACAATGAGCAGTTCTTC. Amino acids: CASSFRGSYNEQFF.

The genes are TRBV3-1 (or the pseudogene TRBV3-2) and TRBJ2-2; no reliable D call. The V end lost 4 bases, the J end lost 7 bases, and 13 bases lay between the germline ends. The CDR3 extends over 14 amino acids. Germline-derived CDR1 and CDR2 are LGHDT and YNNKEL (reference sequence). CDR3 sequence reads: CASSPTWVVGELFF. The CDR3 nucleotides are TGTGCCAGCAGCCCCACCTGGGTAGTCGGGGAGCTGTTTTTT.

The chain has TRBV9 and TRBJ2-1, with no clear D. CDR1 SGDLS and CDR2 YYNGEE come from the germline V gene. This CDR3 region has 15 residues. V gave up 0 bases and J gave up 1 base, with 8 bases separating them. CDR3 nucleotide sequence: TGTGCCAGCAGCGTAGGAGACAAATCCTACAATGAGCAGTTCTTC. Residues: CASSVGDKSYNEQFF.

V gene TRBV30 combines with J gene TRBJ1-6; D not certain. CDR1 and CDR2 from the germline V gene are GTSNPN and SVGIG (reference sequence). Trimming cost V 2 bases and J 7 bases, with 15 bases left between them. There are 15 residues in the CDR3. This CDR3 is CAWSTLVGQNSPLHF. DNA for the CDR3: TGTGCCTGGAGTACCTTGGTAGGGCAGAATTCACCCCTCCACTTT.

The V gene is TRBV14, the J gene TRBJ2-2, with unresolved D. This CDR3 is 13 amino acids long. V was shortened by 1 base and J by 9 bases, with 9 bases between the two germline ends. Germline assignment: CDR1 SGHDN and CDR2 FVKESK. The CDR3 DNA reads as TGTGCCAGCAGCCAAGGGACCTTTCGGGAGCTGTTTTTT. Encoded protein: CASSQGTFRELFF.

The chain is built from TRBV7-9 and TRBJ1-5; 7 bases match TRBD1. Trimming removed 5 bases from V and 5 bases from J; junction bases left unmatched: 3. Germline-derived CDR1 and CDR2 are SEHNR and FQNEAQ (reference sequence). The CDR3 has 13 amino acids. CDR3 in amino acids: CASSRDSYQPQHF. The CDR3 nucleotides read TGTGCCAGCAGCCGGGACAGTTATCAGCCCCAGCATTTT. Using reference TRBV7-9 and TRBJ1-5 for the parts outside the CDR3, the full variable domain is DTGVSQNPRHKITKRGQNVTFRCDPISEHNRLYWYRQTLGQGPEFLTYFQNEAQLEKSRLLSDRFSAERPKGSFSTLEIQRTEQGDSAMYLCASSRDSYQPQHFGDGTRLSIL.

The rearrangement uses TRBV30 and TRBJ2-1, with TRBD2 identical over 13 bases. CDR1 is GTSNPN and CDR2 is SVGIG in the germline V gene (reference sequence). V trimming: 4 bases; J trimming: 7 bases; junction bases outside the gene matches: 13. The CDR3 length is 17 residues. In DNA form, the CDR3 reads TGTGCCTGGACCACCGGCCAACTAGCGGGAGGGCGGAATGAGCAGTTCTTC. Translated: CAWTTGQLAGGRNEQFF.

V is TRBV7-9 and J is TRBJ2-3; 16 bases align to TRBD2. Looked up from germline, CDR1 is SEHNR and CDR2 is FQNEAQ (reference sequence). The CDR3 runs to 16 residues. Unmatched junction bases numbered 2, after V lost 5 bases and J lost 3 bases. The CDR3 coding sequence is TGTGCCAGCAGCGGGACTAGCGGGGGGGCGACAGATACGCAGTATTTT. Translating it yields CASSGTSGGATDTQYF.

The rearrangement links TRBV19 to TRBJ1-5; a possible D gene is TRBD1 (5 bases). Trimming removed 6 bases from V and 2 bases from J, with 8 bases in between. The CDR3 runs to 13 residues. The V gene's germline CDR1 is LNHDA and CDR2 SQIVND (reference sequence). The CDR3 coding sequence is TGTGCCAGTAGCCAACAGGGCAATCAGCCCCAGCATTTT. As protein: CASSQQGNQPQHF.

V is TRBV6-5 and J is TRBJ2-7, with D uncertain. The CDR3 totals 12 residues. V was shortened by 6 bases and J by 6 bases, with 12 bases between the two germline ends. Germline V gene lookup returns CDR1 MNHEY and CDR2 SVGAGI. The CDR3 region has the DNA TGTGCCAGCAGAGCTACTAAACGCGAGCAGTACTTC. This codes for CASRATKREQYF.

The rearrangement joins TRBV6-1 to TRBJ1-5; 7 nucleotides line up with TRBD1. Germline CDR1 MNHNS, CDR2 SASEGT. V was pared by 3 bases and J by 7 bases, with 6 bases of the junction left unmatched. The CDR3 length is 14 residues. The CDR3, as DNA: TGTGCCAGCAGTGAGGGAGGGGGCTGGCAGCCCCAGCATTTT. This translates into CASSEGGGWQPQHF.

The rearrangement links TRBV5-1 to TRBJ1-2, with D hard to call. Germline V lookup: CDR1 SGHRS, CDR2 YFSETQ. Trimming stripped 0 bases from V and 2 bases from J, with 5 bases between. CDR3 length: 13 residues. CDR3 protein: CASSLGQNYGYTF. The CDR3 coding sequence is TGCGCCAGCAGCTTGGGGCAAAACTATGGCTACACCTTC. The variable domain in full, with the rest retrieved from reference TRBV5-1 and TRBJ1-2, is KAGVTQTPRYLIKTRGQQVTLSCSPISGHRSVSWYQQTPGQGLQFLFEYFSETQRNKGNFPGRFSGRQFSNSRSEMNVSTLELGDSALYLCASSLGQNYGYTFGSGTRLTVV.

The chain is built from TRBV27 and TRBJ1-6; TRBD1 is a possible D gene (5 bases). Trimming left V 10 bases short and J 8 bases short, with 15 bases between. Germline lookup yields CDR1 MNHEY and CDR2 SMNVEV (reference sequence). The CDR3 is 13 amino acids. CDR3 protein: CATSQGGYSPLHF. Written as DNA, the CDR3 is TGTGCCACCTCGCAGGGAGGCTATTCACCCCTCCACTTT.

V is TRBV15 and J is TRBJ2-7; 7 nucleotides agree with TRBD1. The germline V gene has CDR1 LNHNV and CDR2 YYDKDF (reference sequence). This CDR3 has 15 amino acids. V shed 0 bases, J shed 2 bases, and the junction held 4 bases outside the gene matches. The CDR3 coding sequence is TGTGCCACCAGCAGAGATCAGGACAGGACCTACGAGCAGTACTTC. Its protein product is CATSRDQDRTYEQYF. Drawing the rest from reference TRBV15 and TRBJ2-7, the complete variable domain is DAMVIQNPRYQVTQFGKPVTLSCSQTLNHNVMYWYQQKSSQAPKLLFHYYDKDFNNEADTPDNFQSRRPNTSFCFLDIRSPGLGDTAMYLCATSRDQDRTYEQYFGPGTRLTVT.

The V gene is TRBV19, the J gene TRBJ1-1; D remains unclear. The CDR3 sequence is 13 residues long. The V end lost 7 bases, the J end lost 0 bases, and 9 bases lay between the germline ends. The germline gives CDR1 LNHDA, CDR2 SQIVND (reference sequence). The CDR3 nucleotides are TGTGCCAGTACCTATGAAATGAACACTGAAGCTTTCTTT. Protein product: CASTYEMNTEAFF.

The chain links TRBV7-7 to TRBJ1-2, with D hard to call. The V end lost 3 bases, the J end lost 4 bases, and 18 bases lay between the germline ends. This CDR3 comprises 16 residues. The germline V gene has CDR1 SSHAT and CDR2 FNYEAQ (reference sequence). Here the CDR3 reads CASSFRYTQKSYGYTF. The DNA for the CDR3 is TGTGCCAGCAGCTTCCGTTACACCCAAAAGAGCTATGGCTACACCTTC.

The chain recombines TRBV6-5 with TRBJ1-4; D is unresolved. The CDR3 has 14 amino acids. Germline CDR1 MNHEY, CDR2 SVGAGI. The V gene lost 6 bases and the J gene lost 0 bases, with 8 bases spanning the gap. The CDR3 loop is CASSLTSTNEKLFF. The CDR3 bases are TGTGCCAGCAGCCTAACATCAACTAATGAAAAACTGTTTTTT.

The chain uses TRBV11-2 and TRBJ1-1, with D unclear. Germline CDR1 is SGHAT and CDR2 is FQNNGV. V lost 4 bases and J lost 7, with 16 bases in between. The CDR3 runs to 14 residues. The CDR3 loop reads CASSSDGRSHEAFF. CDR3 coding DNA: TGTGCCAGCAGCTCAGACGGGAGAAGCCATGAAGCTTTCTTT. The variable domain in full, completed from reference TRBV11-2 and TRBJ1-1, reads EAGVAQSPRYKIIEKRQSVAFWCNPISGHATLYWYQQILGQGPKLLIQFQNNGVVDDSQLPKDRFSAERLKGVDSTLKIQPAKLEDSAVYLCASSSDGRSHEAFFGQGTRLTVV.

The chain carries TRBV19 and TRBJ1-2, with D unclear. The CDR3 spans 12 residues. The V gene lost 3 bases and the J gene lost 5 bases, with 7 bases spanning the gap. Germline CDR1 reads LNHDA; CDR2 reads SQIVND (reference sequence). CDR3 loop: CASSIYNYGYTF. CDR3 nucleotides: TGTGCCAGTAGTATCTATAATTATGGCTACACCTTC.

The CDR3 reads CASSPSAVETQYF. The CDR3 DNA sequence: TGTGCCAGCAGCCCGTCGGCGGTCGAGACCCAGTACTTC. The rearrangement links TRBV14 to TRBJ2-5; D is unresolved. Trimming shortened V by 4 bases and J by 5 bases, and 11 bases separated the two germline ends. Germline loops: CDR1 SGHDN, CDR2 FVKESK. CDR3 length equals 13 residues.

The V call is TRBV5-8, the J call TRBJ1-2; D possibly corresponds to TRBD1 (6 bases). The CDR3 is made up of 15 amino acids. Trimming removed 1 base from V and 4 bases from J, with 14 bases in between. Per germline, CDR1 SGHTS and CDR2 YDEGEE. The CDR3 nucleotides read TGTGCCAGCAGCTTGTTTAAGACAGGACTCTATGGCTACACCTTC. Its protein product is CASSLFKTGLYGYTF.

The chain carries TRBV6-5 and TRBJ2-1; 7 bases agree with TRBD2. CDR1 MNHEY and CDR2 SVGAGI come from the germline V gene. V gave up 0 bases and J gave up 7 bases; unmatched junction bases: 6. This CDR3 contains 15 residues. DNA for the CDR3: TGTGCCAGCAGTTACTCGCTAGCGGAGGGTAATGAGCAGTTCTTC. Translating it yields CASSYSLAEGNEQFF.

Comments on this clone: A junction boundary mismatches the germline segment, possibly from a read error. The CDR3 sequence is CSARVDRTVF. For the CDR3, the DNA is TGCAGTGCTAGAGTGGACAGGACCGTCTTC. This chain links TRBV20-1 with TRBJ1-2; 7 bases agree with TRBD1. The CDR3 contains 10 residues. Per germline, CDR1 DFQATT and CDR2 SNEGSKA (reference sequence).

This clone was recorded once. V is TRBV6-6 and J is TRBJ1-5; tentatively, D is TRBD1 (5 bases). CDR3 size: 16 residues. V was pared by 6 bases and J by 2 bases, with 17 bases between. The germline V gene has CDR1 MNHNY and CDR2 SVGAGI (reference sequence). CDR3 DNA: TGTGCCAGCAGCCCCGCGGGGGAAGGGGGCAATCAGCCCCAGCATTTT. Its protein is CASSPAGEGGNQPQHF.

This chain connects TRBV7-9 to TRBJ1-2; D is unresolved. CDR1 is SEHNR and CDR2 is FQNEAQ in the germline V gene (reference sequence). CDR3 length equals 12 residues. With 5 bases removed from V and 5 bases from J, the gap between germline ends came to 9 bases. CDR3 nucleotide sequence: TGTGCCAGCAGCCGTGAGGGATATGGCTACACCTTC. Translated: CASSREGYGYTF.